The 19 T cell receptor beta chains below all came from one sample that was sequenced in a study of blood T cell repertoires in COVID-19. TCRdb keeps only in-frame clones here, not all; method: immunoSEQ multiplex PCR. Here the sample spans a few hundred thousand clones, about 90% being singletons. The sample comprised PBMCs or T cells enriched from blood (not recorded which). The receptors originated from a young woman who had recovered from COVID-19.

The chain employs TRBV5-1 and TRBJ1-1; D might be TRBD1 (5 bases). The CDR3 consists of 14 residues. V dropped 4 bases and J dropped 0 bases, with 10 bases sitting between them. Germline-derived CDR1 and CDR2 are SGHRS and YFSETQ. The CDR3 DNA is TGCGCCAGCAGCCGACAGTACATGAACACTGAAGCTTTCTTT. It translates to CASSRQYMNTEAFF.

The chain joins TRBV6-5 to TRBJ1-3, with no clear D. The germline CDR1 and CDR2 sequences are MNHEY and SVGAGI. The CDR3 is 13 residues long. V lost 5 bases to trimming and J lost 0 bases, with 5 bases between them. CDR3 nucleotides: TGTGCCAGCAGTCCAAACTCTGGAAACACCATATATTTT. Translating gives CASSPNSGNTIYF.

This clone was found once. The chain combines TRBV7-8 with TRBJ2-3; tentatively, D is TRBD2 (6 bases). The CDR3 consists of 16 residues. Trimming left V 5 bases short and J 0 bases short, with 15 bases between. CDR1 SGHVS and CDR2 FQNEAQ come from the germline V gene. The CDR3 protein is CASSPVAGTSTDTQYF. DNA for the CDR3: TGTGCCAGCAGCCCCGTTGCAGGGACTAGCACAGATACGCAGTATTTT.

V and J are TRBV7-2 and TRBJ1-3; possible D gene TRBD1, 5 bases. Germline lookup yields CDR1 SGHTA and CDR2 FQGNSA. CDR3 length: 15 amino acids. V was shortened by 5 bases and J by 0 bases, with 11 bases between the two germline ends. The CDR3: CASSHIDSSGNTIYF. CDR3 sequence (DNA): TGTGCCAGCAGCCACATCGACAGCTCTGGAAACACCATATATTTT.

The rearrangement joins TRBV7-6 to TRBJ1-1; D gene ambiguous. CDR3 length: 13 residues. Per the germline V gene, CDR1 is SGHVS and CDR2 is FNYEAQ. V was trimmed by 3 bases and J by 2 bases, leaving 7 bases between them. The CDR3 protein is CASSLRGNTEAFF. CDR3 coding DNA: TGTGCCAGCAGCTTGCGGGGAAACACTGAAGCTTTCTTT.

This clone was seen a few times. The chain couples TRBV2 to TRBJ2-7; 11 bases align to TRBD2. V was pared by 3 bases and J by 0 bases, with 7 bases of the junction left unmatched. Germline loops: CDR1 SNHLY, CDR2 FYNNEI. The CDR3 spans 17 residues. This chain's CDR3 is CASSDPFTSGGSYEQYF. CDR3 sequence (DNA): TGTGCCAGCAGTGATCCCTTCACTAGCGGGGGCTCCTACGAGCAGTACTTC.

The chain uses TRBV11-3 and TRBJ1-1, with D tentatively TRBD1 (5 bases). V was clipped by 0 bases and J by 7 bases, with 9 bases between them. Per the germline V gene, CDR1 is SGHNT and CDR2 is YENEEA. This CDR3 comprises 13 residues. CDR3 sequence (DNA): TGTGCCAGCAGCTTAGATGGGAGGGGTGAAGCTTTCTTT. Translation: CASSLDGRGEAFF.

The chain has TRBV9 and TRBJ2-5, with 7 bases lining up with TRBD1. The CDR3 has 13 residues. Unmatched junction bases numbered 2, after V lost 3 bases and J lost 3 bases. CDR1 is SGDLS and CDR2 is YYNGEE in the germline V gene. DNA for the CDR3: TGTGCCAGCAGCGACACAGGGGAAGAGACCCAGTACTTC. Translated, it gives CASSDTGEETQYF. The full variable domain, with the rest looked up from reference TRBV9 and TRBJ2-5, is DSGVTQTPKHLITATGQRVTLRCSPRSGDLSVYWYQQSLDQGLQFLIQYYNGEERAKGNILERFSAQQFPDLHSELNLSSLELGDSALYFCASSDTGEETQYFGPGTRLLVL.

This chain uses TRBV7-8 with TRBJ1-5, with no clear D. The CDR3 runs to 15 residues. The germline V and J ends were trimmed by 1 base and 0 bases, with 7 bases remaining between them. Germline V gene lookup returns CDR1 SGHVS and CDR2 FQNEAQ. This CDR3 reads CASSLDGHSNQPQHF. In DNA form, the CDR3 reads TGTGCCAGCAGCTTAGATGGCCATAGCAATCAGCCCCAGCATTTT. Full variable domain (outside the CDR3, taken from reference TRBV7-8 and TRBJ1-5): GAGVSQSPRYKVAKRGQDVALRCDPISGHVSLFWYQQALGQGPEFLTYFQNEAQLDKSGLPSDRFFAERPEGSVSTLKIQRTQQEDSAVYLCASSLDGHSNQPQHFGDGTRLSIL.

The chain carries TRBV30 and TRBJ2-1, with 8 nucleotides matching TRBD2. After removal of 2 bases from V and 6 bases from J, the junction contained 6 bases not matched to a gene. The CDR3 totals 14 residues. Germline CDR1 and CDR2: GTSNPN and SVGIG (reference sequence). The CDR3 region has the DNA TGTGCCTGGAGTCCGGGGGGGGGCGCCAATGAGCAGTTCTTC. This codes for CAWSPGGGANEQFF.

The gene calls are TRBV6-1 and TRBJ1-1; perhaps TRBD1 as D (5 bases). Germline-derived CDR1 and CDR2 are MNHNS and SASEGT. This CDR3 region has 15 residues. V lost 2 bases to trimming and J lost 0 bases, with 10 bases between them. CDR3 coding DNA: TGTGCCAGCAGTGAACAGGGAAGGGTGAACACTGAAGCTTTCTTT. Amino acid sequence: CASSEQGRVNTEAFF.

This chain links TRBV7-6 with TRBJ1-5, with a weak D call TRBD1 (5 bases). Between the trimmed V and J ends, which lost 4 bases and 8 bases, there was a span of 15 bases. This CDR3 contains 14 residues. Germline-derived CDR1 and CDR2 are SGHVS and FNYEAQ. The CDR3 DNA is TGTGCCAGCAGCTCCGGTCGGGGGAGGGAGCCCCAGCATTTT. Encoded protein: CASSSGRGREPQHF.

This chain connects TRBV6-2 or TRBV6-3 to TRBJ2-7; TRBD2 matches at 8 bases. Germline CDR1 is MNHEY and CDR2 is SVGEGT. CDR3 length: 14 residues. The junction had 5 bases not matched to a gene; V was cut back by 3 bases and J by 4 bases. This CDR3 is CASSYTSGSYEQYF. DNA of the CDR3: TGTGCCAGCAGTTATACTAGCGGTTCTTACGAGCAGTACTTC.

This clone appeared many times. J is TRBJ1-2 and V is TRBV19; possible D gene TRBD1, 6 bases. CDR1 and CDR2 from the germline V gene are LNHDA and SQIVND (reference sequence). The CDR3 runs 11 residues. V was cut by 11 bases and J by 4 bases, with 11 bases left in between. CDR3 bases: TGTGCCGGACGGGGGGCCTATGGCTACACCTTC. Translated: CAGRGAYGYTF.

The CDR3 coding sequence is TGTGCCAGCAGGTGGCAGGGCTCTGGAAACACCATATATTTT. Its translation is CASRWQGSGNTIYF. This rearrangement joins TRBV6-5 to TRBJ1-3, with a tentative D call TRBD1 (5 bases). This CDR3 spans 14 amino acids. V gave up 6 bases and J gave up 0 bases, with 9 bases separating them. Germline assignment: CDR1 MNHEY and CDR2 SVGAGI.

The V and J genes are TRBV19 and TRBJ1-5; D remains unclear. The germline CDR1 and CDR2 sequences are LNHDA and SQIVND (reference sequence). The CDR3 sequence is 16 residues long. V lost 6 bases and J 0 bases, leaving 15 bases between the germline ends. The CDR3 is CASRAQNRGSNQPQHF. In nucleotides, the CDR3 is TGTGCCAGTAGGGCTCAAAACCGGGGTAGCAATCAGCCCCAGCATTTT.

The chain has TRBV5-1 and TRBJ1-6; no reliable D call. This CDR3 contains 15 residues. Germline CDR1 reads SGHRS; CDR2 reads YFSETQ. Trimming took 5 bases from V and 6 from J, leaving 15 bases between them. The CDR3 region is CASRVGSMANSPLHF. DNA of the CDR3: TGCGCCAGCAGGGTGGGGAGTATGGCTAATTCACCCCTCCACTTT.

The V gene is TRBV18, the J gene TRBJ1-1; D gene unclear. This CDR3 region has 13 residues. Trimming removed 5 bases at V and 4 bases at J, with 11 bases between. In germline, CDR1 is KGHSH, CDR2 LQKENI. The CDR3 DNA sequence: TGTGCCAGCTCAGCTAACAGTGGCACTGAAGCTTTCTTT. It translates to CASSANSGTEAFF.

The genes are TRBV30 and TRBJ2-2, with D tentatively TRBD1 (6 bases). Germline V lookup: CDR1 GTSNPN, CDR2 SVGIG (reference sequence). V was pared by 3 bases and J by 7 bases, with 15 bases between. This CDR3 contains 14 residues. CDR3 region: CAWRAYGQSGELFF. DNA for the CDR3: TGTGCCTGGAGGGCGTATGGACAGAGCGGGGAGCTGTTTTTT.